The clone carrying this T cell receptor (beta chain) is judged large. As yet, its antigen is unknown. Sorting of live CD3+CD8+TCRalphabeta+ cells by PD-1 and/or TIGIT gave four subsets. This CDR3 is built from 14 residues. V lost 3 bases and J lost 1, with 13 bases in between. From germline, CDR1 is DFQATT and CDR2 SNEGSKA (reference sequence). The data derive from a study of circulating CD8 cells and anti-PD-1 response in melanoma. Overall study results and limits: At M1, fewer than 7.5% of TRB clonotypes appeared in multiple subsets.

Each library started from about 15 ng of total RNA using the QIAseq Immune Repertoire TCR panel. A single record per CDR3 protein comes from TCRdb applying MiXCR to the reads. This sample yields 350 to 500 distinct CDR3 sequences, of which 15% to 20% are seen a single time; around 45% belongs to the top ten. The specimen comprised CD8+ T cells from PBMCs, sampled at baseline or after one month of anti-PD-1 therapy (not recorded which). The chain recombines TRBV20-1 with TRBJ2-7, with D perhaps TRBD1 or TRBD2 (5 bases each). The TCR sequence derives from a human donor with melanoma. The donor label of this sample is uncertain. Some clones in this sample may be carry-over from other donors' samples. CDR3: CSASKGPISYEQYF. The CDR3 nucleotides read TGCAGTGCTAGTAAGGGACCTATATCCTACGAGCAGTACTTC.